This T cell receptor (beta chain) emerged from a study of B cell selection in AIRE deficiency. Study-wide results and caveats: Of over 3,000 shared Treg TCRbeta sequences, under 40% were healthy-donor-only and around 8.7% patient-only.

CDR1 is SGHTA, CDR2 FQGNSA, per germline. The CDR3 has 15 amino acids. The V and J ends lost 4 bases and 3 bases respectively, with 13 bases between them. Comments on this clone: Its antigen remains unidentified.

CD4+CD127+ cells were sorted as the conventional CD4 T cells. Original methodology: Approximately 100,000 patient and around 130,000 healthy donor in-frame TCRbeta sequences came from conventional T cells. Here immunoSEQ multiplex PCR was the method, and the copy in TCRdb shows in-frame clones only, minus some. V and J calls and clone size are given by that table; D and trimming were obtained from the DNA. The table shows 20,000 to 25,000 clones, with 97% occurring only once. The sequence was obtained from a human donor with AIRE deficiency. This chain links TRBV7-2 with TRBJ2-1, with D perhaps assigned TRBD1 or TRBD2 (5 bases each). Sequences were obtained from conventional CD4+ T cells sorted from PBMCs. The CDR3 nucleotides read TGTGCCAGCAGCTCGGACGGGACCTTCTACAATGAGCAGTTCTTC. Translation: CASSSDGTFYNEQFF. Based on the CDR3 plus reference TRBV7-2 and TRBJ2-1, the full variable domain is GAGVSQSPSNKVTEKGKDVELRCDPISGHTALYWYRQSLGQGLEFLIYFQGNSAPDKSGLPSDRFSAERTGGSVSTLTIQRTQQEDSAVYLCASSSDGTFYNEQFFGPGTRLTVL.